These 20 T cell receptor beta chains share one sample of origin, sequenced in a study of Graves' ophthalmopathy and Graves' hyperthyroidism. The authors amplified TCR beta CDR3 regions from RNA transcripts. HTBI primers were employed in first-round RT-PCR, then a second-round multiplex PCR followed. Via MiXCR, TCRdb re-called the multiplex PCR reads, giving one row per CDR3 protein. In the table there are hundreds of thousands of distinct CDR3 sequences, around 20% of which are singletons. Sequenced: peripheral blood. The source of these receptors is a woman in her late teens or twenties with stable Graves' hyperthyroidism.

The chain recombines TRBV28 with TRBJ1-6; the D gene is possibly TRBD1 (6 bases). The germline CDR1 and CDR2 sequences are MDHEN and SYDVKM. The V end was cut by 6 bases, the J end by 6 bases, with 9 bases between. The CDR3 is 13 amino acids. For the CDR3, the DNA is TGTGCCAGCAGACAGGGCCTTAATTCACCCCTCCACTTT. Amino acids: CASRQGLNSPLHF.

This clonotype was found many times. The rearrangement uses TRBV5-1 and TRBJ2-7; TRBD2 agrees at 11 bases. J lost 9 bases, V lost 4 bases, and 12 bases had no gene match. CDR1 is SGHRS and CDR2 is YFSETQ in the germline V gene. The CDR3 extends over 15 amino acids. Written as DNA, the CDR3 is TGCGCCAGCAGCCCAAGGACTAGCGGGCCCGGCGGGCAGTACTTC. It translates to CASSPRTSGPGGQYF.

This clonotype was counted many times. The V and J genes are TRBV27 and TRBJ2-5; perhaps D is TRBD1 or TRBD2 (5 bases each). V was trimmed by 0 bases and J by 5 bases, leaving 13 bases between them. The germline gives CDR1 MNHEY, CDR2 SMNVEV (reference sequence). CDR3 size: 15 residues. The CDR3 here is CASSLSDGGTETQYF. Written as DNA, the CDR3 is TGTGCCAGCAGTTTATCGGACGGTGGGACGGAGACCCAGTACTTC.

V and J are TRBV6-2 or TRBV6-3 and TRBJ1-2; 7 positions agree with TRBD1. Germline V gene sequence: CDR1 MNHEY, CDR2 SVGEGT. The ends lost 11 bases at V and 6 bases at J; junction bases unmatched: 18. The CDR3 spans 15 residues. The CDR3 protein is CACTKYRDSRHGYTF. CDR3 coding DNA: TGTGCCTGCACCAAATACCGGGACAGCAGGCATGGCTACACCTTC.

This clonotype was counted ten times or more. J is TRBJ2-7 and V is TRBV19; D not resolved. Between the trimmed V and J ends, which lost 5 bases and 0 bases, there was a span of 14 bases. This CDR3 spans 15 amino acids. Germline values: CDR1 LNHDA, CDR2 SQIVND (reference sequence). In DNA form, the CDR3 reads TGTGCCAGTAGTCCCGACCAAGTGCCCTCCTACGAGCAGTACTTC. Protein product: CASSPDQVPSYEQYF.

This clonotype was detected only a few times. CDR3 sequence: CSAASIGQSYEQYF. The CDR3 DNA reads TGCAGTGCCGCCTCAATCGGACAGTCCTACGAGCAGTACTTC. The rearrangement links TRBV20-1 to TRBJ2-7, with D tentatively TRBD1 (6 bases). This CDR3 contains 14 residues. Trimming removed 6 bases from V and 1 base from J, with 16 bases in between. Per the germline V gene, CDR1 is DFQATT and CDR2 is SNEGSKA (reference sequence).

This chain links TRBV15 with TRBJ1-5; a weak D match, TRBD1 (6 bases). The CDR3 contains 15 residues. Germline values: CDR1 LNHNV, CDR2 YYDKDF (reference sequence). V shed 0 bases and J shed 6 bases, with 12 bases lying between them. Here the CDR3 reads CATSRDRGGGQPQHF. CDR3 in DNA: TGTGCCACCAGCAGAGATCGGGGAGGGGGTCAGCCCCAGCATTTT.

In this sample, this clonotype turned up a few times. The chain carries TRBV28 and TRBJ2-7, with a possible D match to TRBD1 (6 bases). Between the trimmed V and J ends, which lost 4 bases and 3 bases, there was a span of 10 bases. CDR3 length: 13 residues. Germline V lookup: CDR1 MDHEN, CDR2 SYDVKM. The CDR3 nucleotides read TGTGCCAGCAGTTCCGGGGACAACTACGAGCAGTACTTC. Encoded protein: CASSSGDNYEQYF.

The chain joins TRBV6-1 to TRBJ1-2; 9 bases match TRBD1. The CDR3 is 15 residues long. Per the germline V gene, CDR1 is MNHNS and CDR2 is SASEGT. The V gene end was trimmed by 5 bases and the J gene end by 6 bases; junction bases not matched to a gene: 10. The CDR3 here is CASSLPGQGSHGYTF. CDR3 DNA sequence: TGTGCCAGCAGTCTTCCGGGACAGGGTAGCCATGGCTACACCTTC.

This clonotype was recorded many times. The chain is built from TRBV28 and TRBJ2-7; 8 nucleotides match TRBD2. Trimming at V came to 6 bases and at J to 5 bases, leaving 18 bases not matched to a gene. Germline values: CDR1 MDHEN, CDR2 SYDVKM. The length of the CDR3 is 17 residues. The CDR3 here is CASRRLLVLAARDEQYF. In DNA, the CDR3 is TGTGCCAGCAGACGCCTATTAGTACTAGCGGCCCGCGACGAGCAGTACTTC.

This clonotype appeared many times. The chain couples TRBV27 to TRBJ2-7; 7 bases are a match to TRBD2. Unmatched junction bases numbered 10, after V lost 5 bases and J lost 6 bases. CDR3 size: 14 residues. Germline-derived CDR1 and CDR2 are MNHEY and SMNVEV (reference sequence). CDR3 coding DNA: TGTGCCAGCAGTGCCTGGGCGGGAGTCTCCGAGCAGTACTTC. Translated: CASSAWAGVSEQYF.

This chain uses TRBV30 with TRBJ1-2, with D possibly TRBD1 on 6 matching bases. The CDR3 has 12 amino acids. Germline V gives CDR1 GTSNPN, CDR2 SVGIG (reference sequence). The V and J ends lost 5 bases and 6 bases respectively, with 13 bases between them. The CDR3 coding sequence is TGTGCCTGGCACCAAGGGGGTAATGGCTACACCTTC. Amino acid sequence: CAWHQGGNGYTF.

This clonotype appeared a few times. The chain combines TRBV28 with TRBJ1-2; 10 bases line up with TRBD1. Germline V gene lookup returns CDR1 MDHEN and CDR2 SYDVKM. The CDR3 sequence is 14 residues long. Losses at the gene ends were 2 bases for V and 7 bases for J; bases not matched to a gene: 4. CDR3 sequence: CASSLADRGFGYTF. The CDR3 nucleotides read TGTGCCAGCAGTTTAGCGGACAGGGGGTTTGGCTACACCTTC.

The chain carries TRBV12-5 and TRBJ2-7; the D gene is possibly TRBD2 (6 bases). CDR1 is LGHNT, CDR2 FRNRAP, per germline. The CDR3 runs 16 residues. The CDR3 region has the DNA TGTGCTAGTGGATTGGCGGGACGGGGCAGCACCTACGAGCAGTACGTC. Translating gives CASGLAGRGSTYEQYV.

This clonotype has at least ten counts. The chain couples TRBV7-3 to TRBJ2-5, with D perhaps given as TRBD1 or TRBD2 (5 bases each). This CDR3 is built from 15 residues. Trimming removed 2 bases at V and 1 base at J, with 11 bases between. CDR1 is SGHTA and CDR2 is FQGTGA in the germline V gene. The CDR3 loop reads CASSLVSGTQETQYF. The CDR3, as DNA: TGTGCCAGCAGCTTAGTCTCGGGGACCCAAGAGACCCAGTACTTC.

This clonotype was counted many times. Here the CDR3 DNA reads TGCAGTGCTAGAGACCTAGGGAGACAAAGAAGGTACGAGCAGTACTTC. It is translated as CSARDLGRQRRYEQYF. The rearrangement uses TRBV20-1 and TRBJ2-7; D perhaps matches TRBD2 (5 bases). The germline gives CDR1 DFQATT, CDR2 SNEGSKA (reference sequence). V lost 0 bases to trimming and J lost 4 bases, with 19 bases between them. The CDR3 is 16 residues long.

The sample holds many counts of this clonotype. The chain recombines TRBV12-3 or TRBV12-4 with TRBJ2-7; the D gene is possibly TRBD1 (7 bases). Between the trimmed V and J ends, which lost 7 bases and 5 bases, there was a span of 18 bases. The CDR3 extends over 14 amino acids. In nucleotides, the CDR3 is TGTGCCAGCACCCTGCGGGGTCAGGGGGACGAGCAGTACTTC. Its protein product is CASTLRGQGDEQYF.

This clonotype has a count of ten or more. The CDR3 loop reads CASSDPGWGGLAQTGELFF. Written as DNA, the CDR3 is TGTGCCAGCAGTGATCCCGGCTGGGGAGGGCTAGCCCAGACCGGGGAGCTGTTTTTT. The chain combines TRBV25-1 with TRBJ2-2, with 7 bases that match TRBD2. Germline CDR1 and CDR2: MGHDK and SYGVNS. The length of the CDR3 is 19 residues. Unmatched junction bases numbered 18, after V lost 3 bases and J lost 5 bases.

This clonotype was counted at least ten times. The rearrangement joins TRBV6-1 to TRBJ2-7; D is unresolved. The CDR3 runs 13 residues. Trimming took off 4 bases at V and 3 bases at J, with 10 bases between the two ends. From germline, CDR1 is MNHNS and CDR2 SASEGT. This chain's CDR3 is CASSGTENYEQYF. CDR3 sequence (DNA): TGTGCCAGCAGTGGCACAGAGAACTACGAGCAGTACTTC.

This clonotype was counted ten times or more. The chain uses TRBV10-1 and TRBJ2-7; tentatively, D is TRBD1 or TRBD2 (7 bases each). Germline V gene sequence: CDR1 WNHNN, CDR2 SYGVQD (reference sequence). The length of the CDR3 is 17 residues. The V end was cut by 8 bases, the J end by 7 bases, with 30 bases between. The CDR3 here is CASYPGTEGGLTREQYF. CDR3 in DNA: TGCGCCAGCTACCCCGGGACAGAGGGGGGGCTTACGAGGGAGCAGTACTTC.